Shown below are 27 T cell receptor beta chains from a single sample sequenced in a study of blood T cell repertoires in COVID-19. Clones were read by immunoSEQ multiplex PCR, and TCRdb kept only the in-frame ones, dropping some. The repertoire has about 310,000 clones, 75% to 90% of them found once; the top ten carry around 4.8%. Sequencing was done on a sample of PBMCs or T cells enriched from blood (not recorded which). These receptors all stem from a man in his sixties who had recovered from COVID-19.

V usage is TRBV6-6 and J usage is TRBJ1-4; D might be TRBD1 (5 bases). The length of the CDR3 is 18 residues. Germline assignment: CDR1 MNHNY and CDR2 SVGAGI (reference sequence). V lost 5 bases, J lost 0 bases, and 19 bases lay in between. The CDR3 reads CASSRSWGPIATNEKLFF. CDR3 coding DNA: TGTGCCAGCAGTCGAAGTTGGGGCCCAATTGCAACTAATGAAAAACTGTTTTTT.

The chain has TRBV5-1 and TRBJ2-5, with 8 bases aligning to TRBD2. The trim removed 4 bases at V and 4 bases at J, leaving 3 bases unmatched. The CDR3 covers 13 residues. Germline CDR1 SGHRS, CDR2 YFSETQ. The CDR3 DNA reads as TGCGCCAGCAGCCGGCTAGCGGGAGAGACCCAGTACTTC. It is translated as CASSRLAGETQYF.

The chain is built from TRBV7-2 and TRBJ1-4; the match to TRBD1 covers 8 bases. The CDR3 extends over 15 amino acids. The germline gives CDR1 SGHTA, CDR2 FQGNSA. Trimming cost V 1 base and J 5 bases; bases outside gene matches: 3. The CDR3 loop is CASSLVTGGNEKLFF. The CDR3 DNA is TGTGCCAGCAGCTTAGTCACAGGGGGAAATGAAAAACTGTTTTTT.

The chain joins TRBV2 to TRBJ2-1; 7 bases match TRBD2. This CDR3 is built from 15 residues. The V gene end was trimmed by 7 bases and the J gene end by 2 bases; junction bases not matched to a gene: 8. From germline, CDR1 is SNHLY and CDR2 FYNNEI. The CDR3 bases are TGTGCCAGCATGGTGACTAGCATCCCCTACAATGAGCAGTTCTTC. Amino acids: CASMVTSIPYNEQFF.

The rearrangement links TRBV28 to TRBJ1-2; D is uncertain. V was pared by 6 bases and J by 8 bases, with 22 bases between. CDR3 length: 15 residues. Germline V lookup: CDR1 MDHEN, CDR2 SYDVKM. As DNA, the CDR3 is TGTGCCAGCAGCCCCCGCAGTCGTCCGGGGTTGGGCTACACCTTC. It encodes CASSPRSRPGLGYTF.

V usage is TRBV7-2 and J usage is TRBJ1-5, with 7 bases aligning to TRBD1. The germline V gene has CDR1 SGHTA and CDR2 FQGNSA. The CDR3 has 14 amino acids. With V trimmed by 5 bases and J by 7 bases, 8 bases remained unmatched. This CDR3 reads CASSRQGWRQPQHF. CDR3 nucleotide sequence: TGTGCCAGCAGCAGACAGGGATGGAGGCAGCCCCAGCATTTT.

The CDR3 DNA is TGTGCCAGCAGTGAATTCAGGGTGGGGGGAGCTTTCTTT. It is translated as CASSEFRVGGAFF. V and J are TRBV6-1 and TRBJ1-1; D is perhaps TRBD1 (5 bases). The CDR3 sequence is 13 residues long. CDR1 and CDR2 from the germline V gene are MNHNS and SASEGT. Trimming took 2 bases from V and 10 from J, leaving 14 bases between them.

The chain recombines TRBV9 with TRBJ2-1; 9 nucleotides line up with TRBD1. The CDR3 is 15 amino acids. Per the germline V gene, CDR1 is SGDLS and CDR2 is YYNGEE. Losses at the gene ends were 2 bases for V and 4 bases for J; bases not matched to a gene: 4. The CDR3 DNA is TGTGCCAGCAGCGTGGGGGACAGGGTATACAATGAGCAGTTCTTC. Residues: CASSVGDRVYNEQFF.

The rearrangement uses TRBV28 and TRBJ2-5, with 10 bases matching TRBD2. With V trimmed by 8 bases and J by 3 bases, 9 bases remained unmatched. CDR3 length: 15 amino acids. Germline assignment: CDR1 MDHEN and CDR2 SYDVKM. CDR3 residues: CASYSQLAGKETQYF. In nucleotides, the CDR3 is TGTGCCAGCTACTCACAACTAGCGGGAAAAGAGACCCAGTACTTC.

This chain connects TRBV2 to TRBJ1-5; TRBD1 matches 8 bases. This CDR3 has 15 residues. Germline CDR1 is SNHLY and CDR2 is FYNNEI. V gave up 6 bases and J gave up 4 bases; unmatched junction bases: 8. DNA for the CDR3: TGTGCCAGCAGCTCCCGGACAGGGTTTAATCAGCCCCAGCATTTT. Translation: CASSSRTGFNQPQHF.

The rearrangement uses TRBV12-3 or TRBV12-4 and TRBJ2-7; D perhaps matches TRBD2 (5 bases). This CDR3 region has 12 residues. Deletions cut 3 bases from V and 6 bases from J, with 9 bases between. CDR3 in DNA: TGTGCCAGCAGTTTTGGGGAGATCGAGCAGTACTTC. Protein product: CASSFGEIEQYF.

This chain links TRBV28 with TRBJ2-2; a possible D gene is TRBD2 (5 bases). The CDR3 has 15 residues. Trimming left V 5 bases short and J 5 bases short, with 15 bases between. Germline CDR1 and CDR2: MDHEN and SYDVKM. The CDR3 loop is CASSTLMRGTGELFF. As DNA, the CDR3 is TGTGCCAGCAGTACGTTGATGCGCGGGACCGGGGAGCTGTTTTTT.

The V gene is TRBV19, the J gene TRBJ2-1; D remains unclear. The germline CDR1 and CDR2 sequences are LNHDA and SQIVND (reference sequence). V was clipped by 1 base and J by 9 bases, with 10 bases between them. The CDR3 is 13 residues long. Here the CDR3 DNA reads TGTGCCAGTAGTATAGGCACCCGGAGTGAGCAGTTCTTC. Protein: CASSIGTRSEQFF.

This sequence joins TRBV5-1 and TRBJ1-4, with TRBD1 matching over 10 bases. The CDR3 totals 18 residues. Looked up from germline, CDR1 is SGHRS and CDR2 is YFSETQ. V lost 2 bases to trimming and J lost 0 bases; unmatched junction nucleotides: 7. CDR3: CASSFTGTGVATNEKLFF. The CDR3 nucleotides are TGCGCCAGCAGCTTCACCGGGACAGGGGTTGCAACTAATGAAAAACTGTTTTTT.

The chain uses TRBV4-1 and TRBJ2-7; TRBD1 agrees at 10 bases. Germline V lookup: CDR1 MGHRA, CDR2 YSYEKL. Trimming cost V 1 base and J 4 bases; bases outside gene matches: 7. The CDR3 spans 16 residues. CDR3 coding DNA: TGCGCCAGCAGCCAAGGCTGGGACAGGGGAATTTACGAGCAGTACTTC. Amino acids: CASSQGWDRGIYEQYF.

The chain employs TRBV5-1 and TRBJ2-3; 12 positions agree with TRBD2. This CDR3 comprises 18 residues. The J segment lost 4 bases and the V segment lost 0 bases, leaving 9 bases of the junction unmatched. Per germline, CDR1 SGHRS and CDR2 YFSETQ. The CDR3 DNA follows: TGCGCCAGCAGCTTGGAGTCGACTAGCGGGAGTCGGGCAGATACGCAGTATTTT. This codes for CASSLESTSGSRADTQYF. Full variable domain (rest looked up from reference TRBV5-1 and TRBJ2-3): KAGVTQTPRYLIKTRGQQVTLSCSPISGHRSVSWYQQTPGQGLQFLFEYFSETQRNKGNFPGRFSGRQFSNSRSEMNVSTLELGDSALYLCASSLESTSGSRADTQYFGPGTRLTVL.

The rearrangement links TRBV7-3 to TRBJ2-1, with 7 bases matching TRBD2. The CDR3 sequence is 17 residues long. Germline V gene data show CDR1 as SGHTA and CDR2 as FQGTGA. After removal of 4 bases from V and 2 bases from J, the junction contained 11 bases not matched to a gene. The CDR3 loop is CASSSKLGGSTYNEQFF. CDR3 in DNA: TGTGCCAGCAGCTCCAAACTAGGCGGGAGCACCTACAATGAGCAGTTCTTC.

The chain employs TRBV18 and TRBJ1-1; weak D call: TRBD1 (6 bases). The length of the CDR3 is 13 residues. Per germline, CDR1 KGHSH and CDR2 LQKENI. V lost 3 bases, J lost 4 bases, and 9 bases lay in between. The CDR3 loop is CASSPRQATEAFF. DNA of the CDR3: TGTGCCAGCTCACCCCGACAGGCCACTGAAGCTTTCTTT. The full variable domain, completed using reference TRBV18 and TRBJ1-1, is NAGVMQNPRHLVRRRGQEARLRCSPMKGHSHVYWYRQLPEEGLKFMVYLQKENIIDESGMPKERFSAEFPKEGPSILRIQQVVRGDSAAYFCASSPRQATEAFFGQGTRLTVV.

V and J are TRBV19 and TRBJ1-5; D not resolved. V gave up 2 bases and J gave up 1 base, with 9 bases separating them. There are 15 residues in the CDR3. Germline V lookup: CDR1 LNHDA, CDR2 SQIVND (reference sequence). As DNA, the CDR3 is TGTGCCAGTAGTATATCGGTACAGAGCAATCAGCCCCAGCATTTT. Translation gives CASSISVQSNQPQHF.

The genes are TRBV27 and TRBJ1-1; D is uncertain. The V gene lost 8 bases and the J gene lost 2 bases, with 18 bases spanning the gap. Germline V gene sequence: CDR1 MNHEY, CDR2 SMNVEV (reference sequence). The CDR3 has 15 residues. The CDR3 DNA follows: TGTGCCAGCCTAGGCTCCGGGGAGGTCAACACTGAAGCTTTCTTT. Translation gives CASLGSGEVNTEAFF.

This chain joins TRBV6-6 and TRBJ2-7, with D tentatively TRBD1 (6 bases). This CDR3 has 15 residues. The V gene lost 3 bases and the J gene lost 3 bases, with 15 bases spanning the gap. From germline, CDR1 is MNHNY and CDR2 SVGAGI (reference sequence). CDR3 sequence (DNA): TGTGCCAGCAGTTATGGGGGACATCCCAACTACGAGCAGTACTTC. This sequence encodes CASSYGGHPNYEQYF.

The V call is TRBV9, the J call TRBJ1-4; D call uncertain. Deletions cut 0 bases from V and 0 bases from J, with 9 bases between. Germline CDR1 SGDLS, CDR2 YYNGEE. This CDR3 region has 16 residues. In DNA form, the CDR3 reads TGTGCCAGCAGCGTAGGCCACTACCCAACTAATGAAAAACTGTTTTTT. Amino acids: CASSVGHYPTNEKLFF.

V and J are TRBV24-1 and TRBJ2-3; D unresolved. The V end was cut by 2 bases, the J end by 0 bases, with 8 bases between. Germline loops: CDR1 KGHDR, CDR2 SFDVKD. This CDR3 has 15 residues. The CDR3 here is CATSDYGESTDTQYF. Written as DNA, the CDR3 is TGTGCCACCAGTGATTACGGAGAAAGCACAGATACGCAGTATTTT.

The CDR3 DNA is TGTGCCACCAGCAGAGGAGCCTCGAGCTCCTACAATGAGCAGTTCTTC. Its protein product is CATSRGASSSYNEQFF. This sequence joins TRBV15 and TRBJ2-1; D not certain. V lost 1 base to trimming and J lost 0 bases, with 10 bases between them. There are 16 residues in the CDR3. CDR1 is LNHNV and CDR2 is YYDKDF in the germline V gene (reference sequence).

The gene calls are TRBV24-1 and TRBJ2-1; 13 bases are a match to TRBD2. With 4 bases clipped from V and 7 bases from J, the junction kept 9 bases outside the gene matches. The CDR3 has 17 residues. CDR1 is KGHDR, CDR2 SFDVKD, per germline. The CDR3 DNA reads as TGTGCCACCAGTGACCGGACTAGCGGGAGAGCTATAAATGAGCAGTTCTTC. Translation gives CATSDRTSGRAINEQFF.

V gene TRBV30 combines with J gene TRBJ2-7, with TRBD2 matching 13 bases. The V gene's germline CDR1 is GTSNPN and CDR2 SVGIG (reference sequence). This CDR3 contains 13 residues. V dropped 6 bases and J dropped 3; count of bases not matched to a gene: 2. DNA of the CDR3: TGTGCCTGTAGGACTAGCGGGAGCTACGAGCAGTACTTC. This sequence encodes CACRTSGSYEQYF.

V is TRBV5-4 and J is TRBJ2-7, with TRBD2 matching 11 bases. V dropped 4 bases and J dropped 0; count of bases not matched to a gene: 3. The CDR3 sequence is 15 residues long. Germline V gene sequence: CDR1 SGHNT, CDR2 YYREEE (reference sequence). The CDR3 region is CASSRTSGPSYEQYF. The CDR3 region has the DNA TGTGCCAGCAGCAGGACTAGCGGGCCCTCCTACGAGCAGTACTTC. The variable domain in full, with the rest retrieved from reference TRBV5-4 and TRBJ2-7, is ETGVTQSPTHLIKTRGQQVTLRCSSQSGHNTVSWYQQALGQGPQFIFQYYREEENGRGNFPPRFSGLQFPNYSSELNVNALELDDSALYLCASSRTSGPSYEQYFGPGTRLTVT.